Listed below are T cell receptor beta chains from one sample, sequenced in a study of a mutant IDH1 vaccine in newly diagnosed glioma. No antigens are known for them. TCRdb keeps only in-frame clones here, not all; method: immunoSEQ multiplex PCR. Among 88,000 or so clones listed, almost 85% were seen once. This specimen was PBMCs, taken from a glioma patient whose treatment included an IDH1 peptide vaccine. The receptor source for this set is a man aged 30-40 years with glioma. Some clones in this sample may be carry-over from other donors' samples. Each CDR3 is given without its conserved first and last residue.

j_gene: TRBJ1-4; v_gene: TRBV2; CDR3aa: ASSTDRNEKLF
j_gene: TRBJ2-1; v_gene: TRBV27; CDR3aa: ASSLGVNNEQF
j_gene: TRBJ1-3; v_gene: TRBV2; CDR3aa: ASSSLGHSSGNTIY
j_gene: TRBJ2-5; v_gene: TRBV30; CDR3aa: ACSSGTSGGEETQY
j_gene: TRBJ1-6; v_gene: TRBV30; CDR3aa: AWSVHRGKYSSYNSPLH
j_gene: TRBJ2-5; v_gene: TRBV2; CDR3aa: ASLRDREETQY
j_gene: TRBJ2-1; v_gene: TRBV5-1; CDR3aa: ASSSPLAGGLNSYNEQF
j_gene: TRBJ1-1; v_gene: TRBV10-3; CDR3aa: AIMGAFNTEAF
j_gene: TRBJ2-3; v_gene: TRBV6-5; CDR3aa: ASKMGHSSTDTQY
j_gene: TRBJ1-4; v_gene: TRBV18; CDR3aa: ASSPQIDEKLF
j_gene: TRBJ2-4; v_gene: TRBV4-1; CDR3aa: ASSQVLQGNGNIQY
j_gene: TRBJ1-2; v_gene: TRBV5-8; CDR3aa: ASYRGQINYGYT
j_gene: TRBJ1-5; v_gene: TRBV2; CDR3aa: ASSAGASRNQPQH
j_gene: TRBJ1-1; v_gene: TRBV5-1; CDR3aa: ASSIDRAGPDTEAF
j_gene: TRBJ1-1; v_gene: TRBV29-1; CDR3aa: SVGSAGMSTEAF
j_gene: TRBJ2-7; v_gene: TRBV7-9; CDR3aa: ASSLDGTASYEQY
j_gene: TRBJ1-5; v_gene: TRBV23-1; CDR3aa: ASSQILRQGELSRSNQPQH
j_gene: TRBJ2-7; v_gene: TRBV28; CDR3aa: ASTLLRAGDGAEQY
j_gene: TRBJ2-3; v_gene: TRBV5-1; CDR3aa: ASSLSTPGQGLGAQY
j_gene: TRBJ2-1; v_gene: TRBV19; CDR3aa: ASSIPGPLYNEQF
j_gene: TRBJ1-3; v_gene: TRBV18; CDR3aa: ASSPGQGGRNTIY
j_gene: TRBJ1-2; v_gene: TRBV13; CDR3aa: ASSLGDRFYGYT
j_gene: TRBJ1-1; v_gene: TRBV4-1; CDR3aa: ASSPTQGLAEAF
j_gene: TRBJ2-5; v_gene: TRBV30; CDR3aa: AWSEGTGRRQETQY
j_gene: TRBJ2-7; v_gene: TRBV28; CDR3aa: ASSLFTGVGHEQY
j_gene: TRBJ1-2; v_gene: TRBV9; CDR3aa: ASSGWEGAAGYT
j_gene: TRBJ2-7; v_gene: TRBV28; CDR3aa: ASRPTGLREQY
j_gene: TRBJ1-3; v_gene: TRBV6-6; CDR3aa: ASLSGQSGNTIY
j_gene: TRBJ1-3; v_gene: TRBV7-2; CDR3aa: ASTTGTGLGNTIY
j_gene: TRBJ2-5; v_gene: TRBV28; CDR3aa: ASSRRAWETQY
j_gene: TRBJ1-4; v_gene: TRBV27; CDR3aa: ASSFLAPRELF
j_gene: TRBJ2-3; v_gene: TRBV9; CDR3aa: ASSVAHGQGRTDTQY
j_gene: TRBJ2-3; v_gene: TRBV15; CDR3aa: AASRGLTTDTQY
j_gene: TRBJ2-3; v_gene: TRBV27; CDR3aa: ASSFSGVRQY
j_gene: TRBJ2-7; v_gene: TRBV28; CDR3aa: ASSGQGNTYEQY
j_gene: TRBJ1-3; v_gene: TRBV6-5; CDR3aa: ASSPTFDSGNTIY